This T cell receptor (beta chain) was retrieved from a study of T cell responses to AZD1222 COVID-19 vaccine. Study in general: Second-dose intervals near 4 or 12 weeks were combined.

The length of the CDR3 is 15 residues. V lost 4 bases and J lost 5, with 17 bases in between. Germline V gene lookup returns CDR1 MNHEY and CDR2 SVGAGI. Only in-frame clones appear in the TCRdb table, and some are missing; sequencing was by immunoSEQ multiplex PCR. The table includes around 100,000 clones, about nine tenths detected once. The V and J genes are TRBV6-5 and TRBJ1-1, with a weak D call TRBD1 (5 bases). The clonotype was recovered from an adult in good health. Sequences were derived from peripheral blood, sampled on day 0 of AZD1222 vaccination. CDR3 sequence reads: CASSFQTAGETEAFF. CDR3 bases: TGTGCCAGCAGTTTTCAAACCGCGGGGGAGACTGAAGCTTTCTTT.